The 17 T cell receptor beta chains given below trace back to one sample, sequenced in a study of blood T cell repertoires in COVID-19 (dated by TCRdb to 2018 to 2020). The protocol used for the library was the immunoSEQ multiplex PCR assay. Entries here come from immuneACCESS through TCRdb and include only in-frame sequences with V and J called. Some clones fail to appear in such tables; in the studies checked, an unresolved V gene covers under half of the shortfall, and the cause of the remainder is unknown. This sample is represented by 65,000 to 90,000 clones; around 84% of them were singletons. 20% to 25% of the sample rests with the top ten. The sample taken for sequencing was peripheral blood. All receptors derive from a woman older than 75 in a cohort sampled during active or convalescent COVID-19.

The J gene is TRBJ2-2, the V gene TRBV11-3, with TRBD2 matching over 9 bases. Trimming took 5 bases from V and 4 from J; bases not matched to a gene: 8. The CDR3 spans 16 residues. Germline V gene lookup returns CDR1 SGHNT and CDR2 YENEEA. CDR3 residues: CASSPHGGRGTGELFF. In DNA, the CDR3 is TGTGCCAGCAGCCCCCATGGCGGGAGGGGCACCGGGGAGCTGTTTTTT.

The rearrangement joins TRBV5-1 to TRBJ2-7; tentatively, D is TRBD1 (6 bases). CDR3 size: 13 residues. CDR1 is SGHRS, CDR2 YFSETQ, per germline. The ends were cut back, 3 bases at V and 0 bases at J, with 7 bases in the middle. The CDR3 here is CASSSTGSYEQYF. CDR3 nucleotides: TGCGCCAGCAGCTCGACAGGCTCCTACGAGCAGTACTTC.

This clone showed up just once. The chain combines TRBV6-4 with TRBJ2-7; 8 bases are a match to TRBD2. The CDR3 sequence is 20 residues long. J gave up 4 bases and V 6 bases, and 26 bases lay outside the gene matches. The germline gives CDR1 MRHNA, CDR2 SNTAGT. In DNA form, the CDR3 reads TGTGCCAGCAGGGCTAGTGAGTGGGGTCTTAGGCGGGGGGTAAAATACGAGCAGTACTTC. Amino acids: CASRASEWGLRRGVKYEQYF.

This clone was seen once. V gene TRBV7-2 combines with J gene TRBJ2-4; 8 bases agree with TRBD1. Trimming cost V 5 bases and J 1 base; bases outside gene matches: 10. The CDR3 is 17 amino acids. Per the germline V gene, CDR1 is SGHTA and CDR2 is FQGNSA. The CDR3 nucleotides are TGTGCCAGCAGCCTAAACCAGGGGGCAGGGGCCAAAAACATTCAGTACTTC. This encodes CASSLNQGAGAKNIQYF.

This chain links TRBV14 with TRBJ2-7; TRBD2 is a possible D gene (5 bases). Trimming left V 2 bases short and J 9 bases short, with 8 bases between. The CDR3 consists of 11 residues. The germline gives CDR1 SGHDN, CDR2 FVKESK. The CDR3 reads CASSQLLVQYV. DNA for the CDR3: TGTGCCAGCAGCCAACTACTAGTGCAGTACGTC.

The rearrangement uses TRBV6-5 and TRBJ2-3; 7 bases are shared with TRBD2. Germline V gene data show CDR1 as MNHEY and CDR2 as SVGAGI. V lost 6 bases to trimming and J lost 3 bases; unmatched junction nucleotides: 6. This CDR3 spans 14 amino acids. CDR3 bases: TGTGCCAGCAGCATGGGACTATTGACAGATACGCAGTATTTT. Its translation is CASSMGLLTDTQYF.

The chain couples TRBV10-3 to TRBJ1-5; no definite D call. V lost 0 bases, J lost 2 bases, and 8 bases lay in between. CDR1 ENHRY and CDR2 SYGVKD come from the germline V gene. The CDR3 extends over 15 amino acids. The CDR3, as DNA: TGTGCCATCAGTGAGTCGACACGAGGCAATCAGCCCCAGCATTTT. It specifies CAISESTRGNQPQHF.

V gene TRBV19 combines with J gene TRBJ1-6, with TRBD1 matching 7 bases. The length of the CDR3 is 15 residues. Per germline, CDR1 LNHDA and CDR2 SQIVND (reference sequence). Germline trimming cut 4 bases from V and 6 bases from J; bases unmatched to any gene: 6. CDR3 region: CASSTLRQGNSPLHF. The CDR3 DNA reads as TGTGCCAGTAGTACCCTAAGACAGGGTAATTCACCCCTCCACTTT.

V gene TRBV9 combines with J gene TRBJ2-1; TRBD2 agrees at 9 bases. The CDR3 has 16 residues. The germline V gene has CDR1 SGDLS and CDR2 YYNGEE. The J segment lost 4 bases and the V segment lost 0 bases, leaving 5 bases of the junction unmatched. This chain's CDR3 is CASSVEGLAGYNEQFF. Written as DNA, the CDR3 is TGTGCCAGCAGCGTAGAGGGACTAGCAGGTTACAATGAGCAGTTCTTC.

This clone has a single count. J is TRBJ1-5 and V is TRBV24-1, with 11 bases identical to TRBD1. The germline V gene has CDR1 KGHDR and CDR2 SFDVKD. This CDR3 contains 17 residues. V shed 9 bases, J shed 0 bases, and the junction held 9 bases outside the gene matches. The CDR3 loop reads CATEAGQGGYSNQPQHF. The CDR3 DNA reads as TGTGCCACCGAGGCGGGACAGGGGGGGTATAGCAATCAGCCCCAGCATTTT.

The chain employs TRBV4-1 and TRBJ1-1, with 8 bases that match TRBD1. The ends lost 2 bases at V and 4 bases at J; junction bases unmatched: 15. Germline CDR1 and CDR2: MGHRA and YSYEKL. CDR3 length: 18 residues. The CDR3 reads CASSQRPDRGGLGTEAFF. DNA for the CDR3: TGCGCCAGCAGCCAACGACCAGACAGGGGCGGGTTGGGCACTGAAGCTTTCTTT.

The V call is TRBV7-9, the J call TRBJ2-7, with D unclear. Germline V gene sequence: CDR1 SEHNR, CDR2 FQNEAQ (reference sequence). The length of the CDR3 is 12 residues. With 5 bases removed from V and 3 bases from J, the gap between germline ends came to 8 bases. For the CDR3, the DNA is TGTGCCAGCAGCCGACTGGTCTACGAGCAGTACGTC. It encodes CASSRLVYEQYV.

The chain is built from TRBV9 and TRBJ2-2; maybe TRBD2 (6 bases). V lost 8 bases to trimming and J lost 4 bases, with 15 bases between them. CDR3 length equals 14 residues. Germline loops: CDR1 SGDLS, CDR2 YYNGEE. The CDR3 loop is CARRRAEITGELFF. The CDR3, as DNA: TGTGCCAGGAGGAGGGCCGAGATCACCGGGGAGCTGTTTTTT.

The DNA of the CDR3 is TGTGCCAGCAGCCAAGCCGGGACAGGGGAAGGCCAGCCCCAGCATTTT. Translation: CASSQAGTGEGQPQHF. This chain uses TRBV3-1 (or the pseudogene TRBV3-2) with TRBJ1-5, with 10 bases identical to TRBD1. CDR1 is LGHDT, CDR2 YNNKEL, per germline (reference sequence). CDR3 length: 16 amino acids. Unmatched junction bases numbered 7, after V lost 1 base and J lost 7 bases.

This clone appeared once. This chain joins TRBV13 and TRBJ2-1, with TRBD2 matching 10 bases. V lost 0 bases and J lost 3; bases outside the gene matches: 5. Germline loops: CDR1 PRHDT, CDR2 FYEKMQ (reference sequence). CDR3 length: 17 amino acids. The CDR3 here is CASSLGSRTSGYNEQFF. Here the CDR3 DNA reads TGTGCCAGCAGCTTAGGATCACGGACTAGCGGCTACAATGAGCAGTTCTTC.

The chain links TRBV7-3 to TRBJ2-1; TRBD2 aligns across 7 bases. J was trimmed by 6 bases and V by 5 bases; bases with no gene match: 7. CDR3 size: 14 residues. Germline CDR1 is SGHTA and CDR2 is FQGTGA. CDR3 bases: TGTGCCAGCAGCGCTGGACTAGTCGGCAATGAGCAGTTCTTC. Translating gives CASSAGLVGNEQFF.

V usage is TRBV5-5 and J usage is TRBJ2-7, with D tentatively TRBD2 (6 bases). Germline V CDR1 and CDR2: SGHKS, YYEKEE (reference sequence). V lost 0 bases to trimming and J lost 0 bases, with 10 bases between them. The CDR3 covers 15 residues. CDR3 loop: CASSLVLAASYEQYV. The CDR3 DNA reads as TGTGCCAGCAGCTTGGTTTTAGCGGCCTCCTACGAGCAGTACGTC.